In this sample, the clone carrying this TCR beta chain turned up once. Its antigen is not known. The data originate from a study of shared clonotypes between healthy human individuals. Broader study findings: Naive subsets generally exceeded memory subsets in estimated richness. The sampled material consisted only of blood, and tissue repertoires are likely to differ. Approximately 5.4% of naive CD4 clonotypes were common to four donors.

Trimming removed 5 bases from V and 5 bases from J, with 15 bases in between. This CDR3 is built from 14 residues. Germline CDR1 and CDR2: MNHEY and SMNVEV (reference sequence). Selected positively for CCR7 and CD45RO-negative, naive CD8 cells excluded terminally differentiated effector memory CD45RA+ cells. Every immunoSEQ plate was one replicate of a subset's evenly spread DNA. Sequencing used immunoSEQ multiplex PCR; TCRdb keeps in-frame clones, though not all of them. The sample has 2 million to 2.5 million clones; about 92% are singletons. V and J are TRBV27 and TRBJ1-2, with D unclear. The source of this sequence is a man between 18 and 29 years old in good health. Some clones in this sample may be carry-over from other donors' samples. Source material: naive CD8+ T cells from PBMCs. This chain's CDR3 is CASSPSPSMYGYTF. CDR3 nucleotide sequence: TGTGCCAGCAGTCCCAGCCCCTCAATGTATGGCTACACCTTC.